These 32 T cell receptor beta chains originate from one sample sequenced in a study of T cells after posttransplantation cyclophosphamide. Repertoires were generated with immunoSEQ multiplex PCR, while TCRdb's copy carries only in-frame clones and drops some. In total the sample includes 40,000 or so clones, none of them seen once. Sequencing used PBMCs. The receptors were sampled from a man younger than 45 in good health and a related stem cell transplant donor.

This clone was detected ten times or more. The chain's CDR3 is CATSDSGTRQETQYF. CDR3 coding DNA: TGTGCCACCAGTGATTCCGGGACTAGACAAGAGACCCAGTACTTC. The chain recombines TRBV24-1 with TRBJ2-5, with 8 bases matching TRBD2. The J segment lost 2 bases and the V segment lost 2 bases, leaving 3 bases of the junction unmatched. The CDR3 runs 15 residues. CDR1 KGHDR and CDR2 SFDVKD come from the germline V gene.

This clone was counted ten times or more. V is TRBV28 and J is TRBJ1-5; the D gene is possibly TRBD1 (5 bases). Trimming removed 7 bases from V and 7 bases from J, with 8 bases in between. Germline CDR1 MDHEN, CDR2 SYDVKM. This CDR3 has 11 residues. CDR3 in amino acids: CASISGQPQHF. As DNA, the CDR3 is TGTGCCAGCATTTCAGGGCAGCCCCAGCATTTT.

This clone was seen many times. This rearrangement joins TRBV7-8 to TRBJ1-5; D ambiguous. Trimming removed 5 bases from V and 9 bases from J, with 20 bases in between. The CDR3 runs 15 residues. Germline V gives CDR1 SGHVS, CDR2 FQNEAQ. CDR3 sequence reads: CASSPEEEGSWPQHF. CDR3 nucleotides: TGTGCCAGCAGCCCGGAAGAAGAGGGCTCCTGGCCCCAGCATTTT.

This clone has ten or more counts. The V gene is TRBV5-4, the J gene TRBJ2-4; 7 bases are shared with TRBD1. The germline V gene has CDR1 SGHNT and CDR2 YYREEE (reference sequence). CDR3 size: 16 residues. V dropped 1 base and J dropped 1; count of bases not matched to a gene: 5. The CDR3 DNA reads TGTGCCAGCAGCTTGAGACAGGGCGGTGCCAAAAACATTCAGTACTTC. Protein sequence: CASSLRQGGAKNIQYF. Full variable domain (missing parts from reference TRBV5-4 and TRBJ2-4): ETGVTQSPTHLIKTRGQQVTLRCSSQSGHNTVSWYQQALGQGPQFIFQYYREEENGRGNFPPRFSGLQFPNYSSELNVNALELDDSALYLCASSLRQGGAKNIQYFGAGTRLSVL.

This clone was recorded many times. V is TRBV29-1 and J is TRBJ2-1; TRBD1 is a possible D gene (8 bases). The CDR3 spans 13 residues. Germline V lookup: CDR1 SQVTM, CDR2 ANQGSEA. V was trimmed by 7 bases and J by 8 bases, leaving 18 bases between them. The CDR3 DNA follows: TGCAGCGGTGTAGACAGGGGAGGGGATGAGCAGTTCTTC. Its protein is CSGVDRGGDEQFF.

This clone has more than one count but fewer than ten. V and J are TRBV24-1 and TRBJ2-5; 12 positions match TRBD2. The CDR3 covers 16 residues. Trimming cost V 3 bases and J 5 bases; bases outside gene matches: 6. The germline gives CDR1 KGHDR, CDR2 SFDVKD. DNA of the CDR3: TGTGCCACCAGTGATCCCCTAGCGGGGGGGGAGGAGACCCAGTACTTC. It translates to CATSDPLAGGEETQYF.

V usage is TRBV9 and J usage is TRBJ2-7; TRBD2 matches 8 bases. CDR1 and CDR2 (germline): SGDLS, YYNGEE. This CDR3 spans 18 amino acids. The V and J ends lost 1 base and 2 bases, in that order; junction bases with no gene match: 14. The CDR3 region has the DNA TGTGCCAGCAGCGTATCTGTGAGGGGAAGCGGGGGTCCCTACGAGCAGTACTTC. Amino acid sequence: CASSVSVRGSGGPYEQYF.

This clone was detected many times. CDR3 sequence reads: CATKFRGLDSNQPQHF. The DNA for the CDR3 is TGTGCCACCAAATTCAGGGGTCTGGATAGCAATCAGCCCCAGCATTTT. V is TRBV6-2 or TRBV6-3 and J is TRBJ1-5; D is possibly TRBD1 (6 bases). This CDR3 contains 16 residues. Germline values: CDR1 MNHEY, CDR2 SVGEGT. Trimming cost V 10 bases and J 0 bases, with 19 bases left between them.

There are many counts of this clone. This rearrangement joins TRBV10-3 to TRBJ2-3; D is possibly TRBD2 (5 bases). The germline V and J ends were trimmed by 2 bases and 0 bases, with 9 bases remaining between them. The CDR3 length is 15 residues. Germline V gene sequence: CDR1 ENHRY, CDR2 SYGVKD. CDR3 amino acids: CAISEALVSTDTQYF. CDR3 bases: TGTGCCATCAGTGAGGCACTAGTCAGCACAGATACGCAGTATTTT.

This clone has a count of ten or more. The gene calls are TRBV27 and TRBJ1-5; D is unresolved. V was clipped by 0 bases and J by 1 base, with 4 bases between them. Germline CDR1 reads MNHEY; CDR2 reads SMNVEV (reference sequence). This CDR3 spans 14 amino acids. CDR3 loop: CASSLSLSNQPQHF. The CDR3 DNA follows: TGTGCCAGCAGTTTATCGTTAAGCAATCAGCCCCAGCATTTT.

The genes are TRBV7-9 and TRBJ2-1, with a possible D match to TRBD2 (5 bases). Between the trimmed V and J ends, which lost 5 bases and 7 bases, there was a span of 18 bases. CDR1 SEHNR and CDR2 FQNEAQ come from the germline V gene (reference sequence). This CDR3 is built from 15 residues. The CDR3 DNA reads as TGTGCCAGCAGCCTCGGGGTGATCGGCCTGAATGAGCAGTTCTTC. Translating it yields CASSLGVIGLNEQFF.

Many counts were recorded for this clone. J is TRBJ2-3 and V is TRBV28, with D maybe TRBD2 (6 bases). Germline V gives CDR1 MDHEN, CDR2 SYDVKM. V gave up 6 bases and J gave up 1 base, with 17 bases separating them. The CDR3 contains 16 residues. The CDR3 here is CASSLWRGSGTDTQYF. The DNA for the CDR3 is TGTGCCAGCAGCCTATGGAGGGGAAGCGGCACAGATACGCAGTATTTT.

This clone showed up just a few times. The CDR3 reads CASSFSGQGAYEQYF. The CDR3 DNA sequence: TGTGCCAGCAGCTTTTCGGGACAGGGGGCCTACGAGCAGTACTTC. The chain carries TRBV7-2 and TRBJ2-7; 11 nucleotides match TRBD1. Per the germline V gene, CDR1 is SGHTA and CDR2 is FQGNSA. CDR3 length: 15 residues. J was trimmed by 2 bases and V by 3 bases; bases with no gene match: 3.

This clone has at least ten counts. The chain carries TRBV7-3 and TRBJ1-1, with TRBD1 identical over 9 bases. V dropped 4 bases and J dropped 0; count of bases not matched to a gene: 6. The CDR3 runs 16 residues. CDR1 SGHTA and CDR2 FQGTGA come from the germline V gene. DNA for the CDR3: TGTGCCAGCAGCTCTACAGGGGGCGCCCTGAACACTGAAGCTTTCTTT. Amino acid sequence: CASSSTGGALNTEAFF.

There are a few counts of this clone. V is TRBV5-1 and J is TRBJ2-2, with 7 bases aligning to TRBD1. V gave up 4 bases and J gave up 7 bases; unmatched junction bases: 10. Germline V CDR1 and CDR2: SGHRS, YFSETQ. There are 15 residues in the CDR3. CDR3 sequence (DNA): TGCGCCAGCAGCGGAGAGGGGGCGACCAACGGGGAGCTGTTTTTT. This gives the protein CASSGEGATNGELFF.

This chain connects TRBV11-2 to TRBJ1-1; maybe TRBD1 (5 bases). Germline lookup yields CDR1 SGHAT and CDR2 FQNNGV. CDR3 length: 15 amino acids. The V and J ends lost 0 bases and 5 bases respectively, with 13 bases between them. CDR3 DNA: TGTGCCAGCAGCTTAGATCTTAAGGGGCAAACTGAAGCTTTCTTT. Amino acid sequence: CASSLDLKGQTEAFF.

This clone came up many times. The chain carries TRBV7-2 and TRBJ2-2, with D unclear. V was pared by 5 bases and J by 3 bases, with 13 bases between. The germline V gene encodes CDR1 SGHTA and CDR2 FQGNSA. There are 15 residues in the CDR3. CDR3 region: CASSPPGVYTGELFF. The DNA for the CDR3 is TGTGCCAGCAGCCCCCCAGGAGTTTACACCGGGGAGCTGTTTTTT. Combining the CDR3 with reference TRBV7-2 and TRBJ2-2 gives the whole variable domain GAGVSQSPSNKVTEKGKDVELRCDPISGHTALYWYRQSLGQGLEFLIYFQGNSAPDKSGLPSDRFSAERTGGSVSTLTIQRTQQEDSAVYLCASSPPGVYTGELFFGEGSRLTVL.

This clone was counted at least ten times. The J gene is TRBJ2-3, the V gene TRBV27; the match to TRBD2 covers 10 bases. The CDR3 has 17 residues. Per the germline V gene, CDR1 is MNHEY and CDR2 is SMNVEV (reference sequence). V trimming: 6 bases; J trimming: 2 bases; junction bases outside the gene matches: 11. The CDR3 nucleotides are TGTGCCAGCAGGCCCGGAGAGAGCGGGGGGGTCACAGATACGCAGTATTTT. Translation: CASRPGESGGVTDTQYF.

In its sample, this clone was seen a few times. This chain uses TRBV7-8 with TRBJ1-6; D ambiguous. The CDR3 consists of 15 residues. The V and J ends lost 4 bases and 7 bases respectively, with 14 bases between them. The germline V gene encodes CDR1 SGHVS and CDR2 FQNEAQ. The CDR3 protein is CASSYREGDNSPLHF. The CDR3 DNA is TGTGCCAGCAGCTACCGAGAGGGTGACAATTCACCCCTCCACTTT.

This clone showed up many times. The chain couples TRBV15 to TRBJ2-7; maybe TRBD1 (7 bases). The CDR3 is 19 amino acids. V lost 2 bases, J lost 0 bases, and 23 bases lay in between. Looked up from germline, CDR1 is LNHNV and CDR2 is YYDKDF (reference sequence). CDR3 coding DNA: TGTGCCACCAGCAGACTGAACTTAGACGACAGGGAGGACTCCTACGAGCAGTACTTC. Translated, it gives CATSRLNLDDREDSYEQYF.

This clone was observed many times. The junction does not match germline at one end; this may be a read error. The chain uses TRBV7-7 and TRBJ1-3; D is possibly TRBD1 (5 bases). The CDR3 contains 14 residues. From germline, CDR1 is SSHAT and CDR2 FNYEAQ (reference sequence). In nucleotides, the CDR3 is TGTGCTAGCAGCTTAACCCAGGGTGGAAACACCATATATTTT. Its translation: CASSLTQGGNTIYF.

The sample holds many counts of this clone. V and J are TRBV6-5 and TRBJ1-1; 9 positions agree with TRBD1. Germline assignment: CDR1 MNHEY and CDR2 SVGAGI. Trimming at V came to 7 bases and at J to 6 bases, leaving 6 bases not matched to a gene. CDR3 length equals 13 residues. The DNA for the CDR3 is TGTGCCAGCAAGAGACAGGGGGGCCCTGAAGCTTTCTTT. The encoded protein is CASKRQGGPEAFF.

This clone was counted at least ten times. The rearrangement links TRBV6-1 to TRBJ2-7; D is uncertain. This CDR3 is 12 amino acids long. Trimming removed 4 bases at V and 2 bases at J, with 6 bases between. Germline loops: CDR1 MNHNS, CDR2 SASEGT. CDR3: CASSAMTYEQYF. CDR3 in DNA: TGTGCCAGCAGTGCTATGACCTACGAGCAGTACTTC.

In this sample, this clone turned up many times. The chain has TRBV19 and TRBJ2-7; D call uncertain. CDR3 length: 13 amino acids. Germline V CDR1 and CDR2: LNHDA, SQIVND (reference sequence). The V end lost 9 bases, the J end lost 3 bases, and 15 bases lay between the germline ends. DNA of the CDR3: TGTGCCAGCTCCCCCAACGCGGTCTACGAGCAGTACTTC. It encodes CASSPNAVYEQYF.

This clone was counted ten times or more. The rearrangement uses TRBV7-9 and TRBJ1-1; 7 bases fit TRBD1. This CDR3 contains 13 residues. After removal of 0 bases from V and 13 bases from J, the junction contained 8 bases not matched to a gene. Germline-derived CDR1 and CDR2 are SEHNR and FQNEAQ (reference sequence). The CDR3 DNA reads as TGTGCCAGCAGCTTAGCTCCGGGACAGTCAGTTTTCTTT. Its translation is CASSLAPGQSVFF.

There are many counts of this clone. The chain employs TRBV19 and TRBJ1-4; the match to TRBD1 covers 7 bases. Germline V gene sequence: CDR1 LNHDA, CDR2 SQIVND (reference sequence). This CDR3 region has 13 residues. V shed 6 bases and J 10 bases; nucleotides not matched to a gene: 8. For the CDR3, the DNA is TGTGCCAGTAGCCCCGGGACAGTTGGAAAACTGTTTTTT. This encodes CASSPGTVGKLFF.

This clone was detected many times. The chain is built from TRBV5-5 and TRBJ2-1; 11 bases line up with TRBD2. From germline, CDR1 is SGHKS and CDR2 YYEKEE (reference sequence). This CDR3 is 17 amino acids long. V shed 4 bases and J 3 bases; nucleotides not matched to a gene: 9. The CDR3 loop is CASSPPLAGGDYNEQFF. The CDR3 nucleotides are TGTGCCAGCAGCCCTCCTCTAGCGGGGGGTGACTACAATGAGCAGTTCTTC.

There are a few counts of this clone. The V gene is TRBV5-4, the J gene TRBJ2-5, with 10 positions matching TRBD1. The V segment lost 3 bases and the J segment 4 bases; nucleotides outside the gene matches: 12. The V gene's germline CDR1 is SGHNT and CDR2 YYREEE (reference sequence). There are 17 residues in the CDR3. This CDR3 reads CASSSGTGTGVVETQYF. CDR3 in DNA: TGTGCCAGCAGCTCCGGGACCGGGACAGGGGTAGTAGAGACCCAGTACTTC.

This clone has at least ten counts. This sequence joins TRBV19 and TRBJ2-2; possible D gene TRBD2, 7 bases. Looked up from germline, CDR1 is LNHDA and CDR2 is SQIVND (reference sequence). CDR3 size: 14 residues. The V end was cut by 3 bases, the J end by 4 bases, with 9 bases between. The CDR3: CASSMRGGTGELFF. CDR3 nucleotide sequence: TGTGCCAGTAGTATGAGGGGGGGCACCGGGGAGCTGTTTTTT.

This clone has a count of ten or more. The chain has TRBV6-2 or TRBV6-3 and TRBJ1-6; tentative D call: TRBD1 (5 bases). Trimming stripped 4 bases from V and 7 bases from J, with 14 bases between. Germline-derived CDR1 and CDR2 are MNHEY and SVGEGT. There are 15 residues in the CDR3. CDR3 loop: CASSWLQGRNSPLHF. Here the CDR3 DNA reads TGTGCCAGCAGTTGGTTGCAGGGTCGAAATTCACCCCTCCACTTT.

The chain has TRBV9 and TRBJ2-1; TRBD2 matches 9 bases. V lost 6 bases to trimming and J lost 2 bases; unmatched junction nucleotides: 3. Germline V CDR1 and CDR2: SGDLS, YYNGEE. The CDR3 consists of 14 residues. The CDR3 is CASTGGGAYNEQFF. The CDR3 DNA follows: TGTGCCAGCACCGGCGGGGGGGCCTACAATGAGCAGTTCTTC.

Ten or more counts support this clone. The gene calls are TRBV5-5 and TRBJ2-3; D might be TRBD1 (6 bases). This CDR3 comprises 14 residues. Germline assignment: CDR1 SGHKS and CDR2 YYEKEE (reference sequence). Deletions cut 4 bases from V and 2 bases from J, with 11 bases between. CDR3 region: CASSTRGATDTQYF. CDR3 coding DNA: TGTGCCAGCAGCACCAGGGGAGCCACAGATACGCAGTATTTT.